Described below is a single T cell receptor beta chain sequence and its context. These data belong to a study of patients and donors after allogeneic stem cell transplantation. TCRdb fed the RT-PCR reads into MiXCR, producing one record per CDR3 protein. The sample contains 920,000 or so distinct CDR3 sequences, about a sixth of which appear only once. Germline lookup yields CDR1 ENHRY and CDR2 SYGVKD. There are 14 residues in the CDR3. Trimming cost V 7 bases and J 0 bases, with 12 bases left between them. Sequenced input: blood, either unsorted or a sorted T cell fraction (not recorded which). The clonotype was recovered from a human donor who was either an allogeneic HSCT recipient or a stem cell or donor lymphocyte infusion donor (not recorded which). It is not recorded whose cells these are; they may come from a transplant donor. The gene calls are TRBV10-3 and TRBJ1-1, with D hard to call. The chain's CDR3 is CAITLDGMNTEAFF. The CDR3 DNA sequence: TGTGCCATCACTCTAGACGGTATGAACACTGAAGCTTTCTTT.